Listed here is a single TCR beta chain. The read finishes 3 residues shy of the CDR3 end, and the germline J gene is used to complete it. These data come from a study of T cells in women clearing cervical HPV infection. About the research overall: Cases: HPV16-related CIN3 or worse on histology, a couple of invasive cancers. Case blood drawn at lesion detection; control blood after infection cleared.

The CDR3 sequence is 15 residues long. The germline CDR1 and CDR2 sequences are MNHEY and SVGEGT. J was trimmed by 3 bases and V by 5 bases; bases with no gene match: 10. MY09/MY11 PCR detected cervical HPV DNA; dot-blot assigned genotypes. TCRdb's copy holds only in-frame clones and misses some; the assay was immunoSEQ multiplex PCR. In total, the table holds 30,000 to 45,000 clones. The chain employs TRBV6-2 or TRBV6-3 and TRBJ2-7, with 7 bases lining up with TRBD2. The sequenced sample consisted of blood buffy coat. The origin of this receptor is a woman aged 18 to 75 with a cervical HPV16 infection that either progressed to CIN3+ or cleared (not recorded which). The CDR3 loop is CASSGFLAEIYEQYF. The CDR3 DNA, read in part, is TGTGCCAGCAGTGGGTTTCTAGCGGAGATCTACGAG.